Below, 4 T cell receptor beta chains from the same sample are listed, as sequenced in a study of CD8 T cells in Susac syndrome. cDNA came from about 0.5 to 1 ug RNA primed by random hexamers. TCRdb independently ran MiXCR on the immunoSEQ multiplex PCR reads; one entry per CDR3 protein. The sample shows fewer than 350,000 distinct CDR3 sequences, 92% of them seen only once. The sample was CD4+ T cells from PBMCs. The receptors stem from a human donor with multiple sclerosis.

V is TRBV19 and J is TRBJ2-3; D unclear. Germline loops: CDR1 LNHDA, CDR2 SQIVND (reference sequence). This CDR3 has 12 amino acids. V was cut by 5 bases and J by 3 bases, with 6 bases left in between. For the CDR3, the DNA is TGTGCCAGTAGTGGCTTTACAGATACGCAGTATTTT. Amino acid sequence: CASSGFTDTQYF.

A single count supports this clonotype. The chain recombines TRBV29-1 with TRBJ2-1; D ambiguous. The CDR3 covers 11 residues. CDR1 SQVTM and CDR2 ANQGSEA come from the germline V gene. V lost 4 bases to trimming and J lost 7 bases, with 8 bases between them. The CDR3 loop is CSVGPFNEQFF. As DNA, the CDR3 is TGCAGCGTTGGGCCCTTTAATGAGCAGTTCTTC.

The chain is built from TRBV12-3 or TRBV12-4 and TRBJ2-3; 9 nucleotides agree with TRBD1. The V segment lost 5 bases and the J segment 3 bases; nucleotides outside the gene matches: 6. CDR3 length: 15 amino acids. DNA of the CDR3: TGTGCCAGCAGTCTTTCGGGACAGGGTACAGATACGCAGTATTTT. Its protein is CASSLSGQGTDTQYF.

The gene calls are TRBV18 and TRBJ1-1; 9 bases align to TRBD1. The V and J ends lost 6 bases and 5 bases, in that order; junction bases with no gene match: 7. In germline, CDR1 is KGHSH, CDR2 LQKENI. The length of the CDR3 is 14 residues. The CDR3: CASSPDRGLTEAFF. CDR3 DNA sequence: TGTGCCAGCTCCCCCGACAGGGGGTTAACTGAAGCTTTCTTT.